This entry lists 27 T cell receptor beta chains sequenced from one sample in a study of cytomegalovirus exposure and HLA in healthy donors. With 60 Vbeta and 13 Jbeta primers, the PCR was carried out. Here immunoSEQ multiplex PCR was the method, and the copy in TCRdb shows in-frame clones only, minus some. Here the sample spans 130,000 to 150,000 clones, 82% being singletons. The sequenced sample consisted of PBMCs. The receptor source for this set is a woman aged 55 to 70 in good health and CMV-seropositive.

In this sample, this clone turned up a few times. The V and J genes are TRBV28 and TRBJ1-5, with TRBD1 matching over 7 bases. The CDR3 runs 17 residues. Germline assignment: CDR1 MDHEN and CDR2 SYDVKM. Trimming took 6 bases from V and 6 from J; bases not matched to a gene: 17. The DNA of the CDR3 is TGTGCCAGCAGGCCTTCCCTAGGACAGGTTAGGGGTCAGCCCCAGCATTTT. It translates to CASRPSLGQVRGQPQHF. The variable domain in full, with the rest retrieved from reference TRBV28 and TRBJ1-5, is DVKVTQSSRYLVKRTGEKVFLECVQDMDHENMFWYRQDPGLGLRLIYFSYDVKMKEKGDIPEGYSVSREKKERFSLILESASTNQTSMYLCASRPSLGQVRGQPQHFGDGTRLSIL.

The chain employs TRBV10-3 and TRBJ2-7; 9 bases match TRBD1. J gave up 1 base and V 3 bases, and 1 base lay outside the gene matches. CDR1 ENHRY and CDR2 SYGVKD come from the germline V gene. The CDR3 loop spans 14 amino acids. In DNA, the CDR3 is TGTGCCATCAGTGATGGACAGGGGTCCTACGAGCAGTACTTC. Translation: CAISDGQGSYEQYF.

The table lists this clone with a few counts. The J gene is TRBJ2-7, the V gene TRBV21-1; the table gives TRBD2 as D, unverified against the DNA. TRBV21-1 is a pseudogene segment. The CDR3 runs 14 residues. This chain's CDR3 is CASSVAGLSYEQYF. The CDR3 DNA sequence: TGTGCCAGCAGCGTAGCGGGACTCTCCTACGAGCAGTACTTC.

The chain links TRBV7-9 to TRBJ2-7, with 10 nucleotides matching TRBD2. With V trimmed by 5 bases and J by 0 bases, 7 bases remained unmatched. There are 16 residues in the CDR3. Germline V gives CDR1 SEHNR, CDR2 FQNEAQ (reference sequence). CDR3 in amino acids: CASSPRTSGSSYEQYF. CDR3 DNA sequence: TGTGCCAGCAGCCCCCGGACTAGCGGTAGCTCCTACGAGCAGTACTTC. Full variable domain (outside the CDR3, taken from reference TRBV7-9 and TRBJ2-7): DTGVSQNPRHKITKRGQNVTFRCDPISEHNRLYWYRQTLGQGPEFLTYFQNEAQLEKSRLLSDRFSAERPKGSFSTLEIQRTEQGDSAMYLCASSPRTSGSSYEQYFGPGTRLTVT.

The CDR3 nucleotides are TGTGCCAGCAGCTTGACGGGACAAAACACTGAAGCTTTCTTT. It encodes CASSLTGQNTEAFF. The chain couples TRBV5-5 to TRBJ1-1; tentatively, D is TRBD1 (6 bases). CDR1 SGHKS and CDR2 YYEKEE come from the germline V gene (reference sequence). This CDR3 is 14 amino acids long. With 1 base removed from V and 2 bases from J, the gap between germline ends came to 9 bases.

The chain employs TRBV18 and TRBJ2-7; 7 positions match TRBD1. Germline lookup yields CDR1 KGHSH and CDR2 LQKENI. The CDR3 loop spans 17 amino acids. Unmatched junction bases numbered 10, after V lost 2 bases and J lost 0 bases. The CDR3 DNA reads as TGTGCCAGCTCACCATATTTAGGGACAGAGAACTCCTACGAGCAGTACTTC. This gives the protein CASSPYLGTENSYEQYF.

V is TRBV19 and J is TRBJ2-7; D ambiguous. This CDR3 is 13 amino acids long. V dropped 2 bases and J dropped 6 bases, with 11 bases sitting between them. CDR1 is LNHDA and CDR2 is SQIVND in the germline V gene (reference sequence). DNA for the CDR3: TGTGCCAGTAGTATAACGCACTCGGGCGAGCAGTACTTC. As protein: CASSITHSGEQYF. The entire variable domain, with the rest obtained from reference TRBV19 and TRBJ2-7, is as follows: DGGITQSPKYLFRKEGQNVTLSCEQNLNHDAMYWYRQDPGQGLRLIYYSQIVNDFQKGDIAEGYSVSREKKESFPLTVTSAQKNPTAFYLCASSITHSGEQYFGPGTRLTVT.

V usage is TRBV2 and J usage is TRBJ2-3, with 7 positions matching TRBD2. The germline gives CDR1 SNHLY, CDR2 FYNNEI. The V gene end was trimmed by 7 bases and the J gene end by 0 bases; junction bases not matched to a gene: 7. The CDR3 contains 15 residues. CDR3 in amino acids: CASNSGLSSTDTQYF. The CDR3 DNA reads TGTGCCAGCAATAGCGGGCTCTCTAGCACAGATACGCAGTATTTT.

The genes are TRBV7-2 and TRBJ1-1, with 12 bases identical to TRBD1. This CDR3 region has 17 residues. V lost 5 bases, J lost 11 bases, and 18 bases stayed unmatched. Germline loops: CDR1 SGHTA, CDR2 FQGNSA. CDR3 DNA sequence: TGTGCCAGCAGCGAAGTACAGCGGGACAGGGGGCTTCTGGTCGCTTTCTTT. As protein: CASSEVQRDRGLLVAFF.

This rearrangement joins TRBV29-1 to TRBJ2-5; D not resolved. The CDR3 runs 14 residues. V dropped 5 bases and J dropped 3 bases, with 16 bases sitting between them. Germline V gene sequence: CDR1 SQVTM, CDR2 ANQGSEA. CDR3 loop: CSVKKNRAKETQYF. CDR3 nucleotides: TGCAGCGTTAAGAAGAACAGAGCAAAAGAGACCCAGTACTTC.

J is TRBJ2-5 and V is TRBV2, with 11 bases identical to TRBD2. Germline trimming cut 6 bases from V and 2 bases from J; bases unmatched to any gene: 11. Looked up from germline, CDR1 is SNHLY and CDR2 is FYNNEI. CDR3 length: 17 residues. The CDR3 nucleotides are TGTGCCAGCAGGGAAATTCTAGCGGGAGGACCACAAGAGACCCAGTACTTC. Encoded protein: CASREILAGGPQETQYF.

CDR3 region: CARRAGGPYNEQFF. CDR3 DNA sequence: TGTGCCAGGAGGGCGGGAGGTCCCTACAATGAGCAGTTCTTC. The chain couples TRBV7-5 to TRBJ2-1; the DNA was not used to check the table's D call, TRBD2. TRBV7-5 is a pseudogene locus. CDR3 size: 14 residues.

V gene TRBV11-2 combines with J gene TRBJ2-7; the D gene is possibly TRBD2 (6 bases). In germline, CDR1 is SGHAT, CDR2 FQNNGV. The V end was cut by 1 base, the J end by 7 bases, with 14 bases between. This CDR3 has 14 amino acids. CDR3 DNA: TGTGCCAGCAGCTTAGTCGGCGGGGTCGGGGAGCAGTACTTC. The encoded protein is CASSLVGGVGEQYF. The entire variable domain, with the rest obtained from reference TRBV11-2 and TRBJ2-7, is as follows: EAGVAQSPRYKIIEKRQSVAFWCNPISGHATLYWYQQILGQGPKLLIQFQNNGVVDDSQLPKDRFSAERLKGVDSTLKIQPAKLEDSAVYLCASSLVGGVGEQYFGPGTRLTVT.

This clone was counted between two and nine times. The chain recombines TRBV7-9 with TRBJ1-1; 12 bases are a match to TRBD1. The trim removed 6 bases at V and 7 bases at J, leaving 3 bases unmatched. The CDR3 has 13 residues. Germline V gene data show CDR1 as SEHNR and CDR2 as FQNEAQ (reference sequence). DNA for the CDR3: TGTGCCAGCAGAGGGACAGGGGGCAGTGAAGCTTTCTTT. Residues: CASRGTGGSEAFF.

The chain recombines TRBV9 with TRBJ2-3; D call uncertain. Trimming removed 0 bases from V and 11 bases from J, with 10 bases in between. Germline V lookup: CDR1 SGDLS, CDR2 YYNGEE. The CDR3 sequence is 12 residues long. CDR3 nucleotides: TGTGCCAGCAGCGTAGTGCTTAGCAGGCAGTATTTT. This sequence encodes CASSVVLSRQYF.

In nucleotides, the CDR3 is TGTGCCAGCAGTGAAGCGCAGGGCGATGTCGAAGCTTTCTTT. Its protein product is CASSEAQGDVEAFF. This chain connects TRBV6-1 to TRBJ1-1, with D tentatively TRBD1 (5 bases). Germline CDR1 is MNHNS and CDR2 is SASEGT. The V gene lost 0 bases and the J gene lost 8 bases, with 13 bases spanning the gap. This CDR3 contains 14 residues.

The chain is built from TRBV4-3 and TRBJ1-1; 7 nucleotides align to TRBD1. The V segment lost 1 base and the J segment 1 base; nucleotides outside the gene matches: 6. The germline gives CDR1 LGHNA, CDR2 YSLEER. The CDR3 totals 16 residues. CDR3 nucleotide sequence: TGCGCCAGCAGCCAAGGGCCGGGACAGCAGAACACTGAAGCTTTCTTT. This gives the protein CASSQGPGQQNTEAFF.

The rearrangement joins TRBV23-1 to TRBJ2-7; weak D call: TRBD1 (6 bases). TRBV23-1 is assigned to the ORF class and has an uncertain function. Trimming cost V 6 bases and J 0 bases, with 6 bases left between them. This CDR3 is built from 12 residues. The CDR3 spells CASRDSSYEQYF. DNA of the CDR3: TGCGCCAGCAGGGACAGCTCCTACGAGCAGTACTTC.

This chain connects TRBV4-3 to TRBJ1-2; maybe TRBD1 (6 bases). The germline V gene has CDR1 LGHNA and CDR2 YSLEER. This CDR3 spans 16 amino acids. Deletions cut 3 bases from V and 3 bases from J, with 17 bases between. CDR3 nucleotide sequence: TGCGCCAGCAGCCAGAAGGATCTCTCAGGGGACTATGGCTACACCTTC. The encoded protein is CASSQKDLSGDYGYTF.

The V gene is TRBV6-4, the J gene TRBJ2-1, with 13 bases fitting TRBD2. The CDR3 extends over 17 amino acids. V lost 4 bases and J lost 0; bases outside the gene matches: 3. Per the germline V gene, CDR1 is MRHNA and CDR2 is SNTAGT. CDR3 residues: CASSGTSGSNSYNEQFF. As DNA, the CDR3 is TGTGCCAGCAGTGGGACTAGCGGGAGTAACTCCTACAATGAGCAGTTCTTC.

This clone was seen just once. The chain carries TRBV5-1 and TRBJ1-1; 7 bases match TRBD1. Germline CDR1 is SGHRS and CDR2 is YFSETQ. Trimming took 4 bases from V and 0 from J; bases not matched to a gene: 3. The CDR3 is made up of 14 amino acids. The CDR3 protein is CASSNDRVNTEAFF. The DNA of the CDR3 is TGCGCCAGCAGCAACGACAGGGTGAACACTGAAGCTTTCTTT.

V usage is TRBV18 and J usage is TRBJ2-5; a possible D gene is TRBD1 (6 bases). The germline V gene encodes CDR1 KGHSH and CDR2 LQKENI. V was clipped by 6 bases and J by 5 bases, with 16 bases between them. The CDR3 is made up of 14 amino acids. The CDR3 sequence: CASSAPTGKETQYF. CDR3 bases: TGTGCCAGCTCTGCCCCAACAGGGAAGGAGACCCAGTACTTC.

On this clone itself: At one end, the junction sequence differs from germline, possibly due to a read error. The V call is TRBV7-7, the J call TRBJ2-5, with D tentatively TRBD1 (6 bases). The CDR3 sequence is 14 residues long. Germline CDR1 SSHAT, CDR2 FNYEAQ (reference sequence). The CDR3 loop reads CASSPIRGSETQYF. CDR3 DNA: TGTGCTAGCAGCCCCATCAGGGGATCGGAGACCCAGTACTTC.

The chain employs TRBV4-2 and TRBJ2-4, with D possibly being TRBD1 (7 bases). The germline V gene has CDR1 LGHNA and CDR2 YNFKEQ. The CDR3 sequence is 16 residues long. Trimming removed 4 bases at V and 8 bases at J, with 21 bases between. The CDR3 here is CASSPRGDSQGDIQYF. Written as DNA, the CDR3 is TGTGCCAGCAGCCCCCGCGGGGACAGCCAAGGGGACATTCAGTACTTC.

This sequence joins TRBV5-6 and TRBJ1-1; 10 positions match TRBD1. V was clipped by 0 bases and J by 8 bases; unmatched bases: 7. The CDR3 sequence is 15 residues long. The germline gives CDR1 SGHDT, CDR2 YYEEEE. The CDR3 loop reads CASSLAGTGALEAFF. The DNA for the CDR3 is TGTGCCAGCAGCTTGGCGGGGACAGGGGCCTTAGAAGCTTTCTTT.

V gene TRBV29-1 combines with J gene TRBJ1-1, with D tentatively TRBD1 (6 bases). V was trimmed by 6 bases and J by 4 bases, leaving 15 bases between them. In germline, CDR1 is SQVTM, CDR2 ANQGSEA. This CDR3 is 13 amino acids long. The CDR3 reads CSVGKTGFTEAFF. The CDR3 DNA reads TGCAGCGTCGGAAAAACAGGGTTCACTGAAGCTTTCTTT.

V usage is TRBV28 and J usage is TRBJ2-1; 8 bases are shared with TRBD1. The germline V gene has CDR1 MDHEN and CDR2 SYDVKM. The CDR3 runs 17 residues. Trimming cost V 2 bases and J 2 bases; bases outside gene matches: 8. DNA of the CDR3: TGTGCCAGCAGTTTACGCATGGGACAGGAGACCTACAATGAGCAGTTCTTC. Translation: CASSLRMGQETYNEQFF.